This is a list of T cell receptor beta chains from one sample in a study of neoadjuvant nivolumab and ipilimumab in lung cancer. The table came from immunoSEQ multiplex PCR; TCRdb's copy has only in-frame clones and leaves some out. The sample records 7,000 to 9,500 clones, over 75% being singletons. This specimen was tumor tissue, taken after neoadjuvant nivolumab, alone or with ipilimumab, at or shortly before surgery. The receptors come from an adult with non-small cell lung cancer. CDR3s include the opening cysteine and the closing phenylalanine or tryptophan. A D gene is named only where the DNA matches it firmly. Only part of the rows carry a size: once, few, many, or a class if the clone is expanded.

v_call: TRBV5-1
j_call: TRBJ2-3
clone_size: .
d_call: TRBD2
cdr3_length: 16
cdr3_aa: CASSPQLALGTDTQYF
cdr3_nt: TGCGCCAGCAGCCCACAACTAGCGCTTGGCACAGATACGCAGTATTTT

v_call: TRBV7-9
j_call: TRBJ1-4
clone_size: .
d_call: TRBD1
cdr3_length: 16
cdr3_aa: CASSVQTGGFGEKLFF
cdr3_nt: TGTGCCAGCAGCGTCCAGACAGGGGGCTTTGGTGAAAAACTGTTTTTT

v_call: TRBV5-5
j_call: TRBJ2-7
clone_size: .
d_call: .
cdr3_length: 14
cdr3_aa: CASSFWDTSYEQYF
cdr3_nt: TGTGCCAGCAGCTTTTGGGACACATCCTACGAGCAGTACTTC

v_call: TRBV7-2
j_call: TRBJ2-7
clone_size: .
d_call: TRBD2
cdr3_length: 15
cdr3_aa: CASSFPSGLRYEQYF
cdr3_nt: TGTGCCAGCAGCTTCCCTTCGGGACTACGGTACGAGCAGTACTTC

v_call: TRBV29-1
j_call: TRBJ2-7
clone_size: .
d_call: TRBD1
cdr3_length: 14
cdr3_aa: CSVQGGQGADEQYF
cdr3_nt: TGCAGCGTTCAAGGGGGACAGGGAGCCGACGAGCAGTACTTC

v_call: TRBV6-4
j_call: TRBJ2-1
clone_size: .
d_call: TRBD2
cdr3_length: 16
cdr3_aa: CASSRTSGSGYNEQFF
cdr3_nt: TGTGCCAGCAGTCGGACTAGCGGGAGTGGCTACAATGAGCAGTTCTTC

v_call: TRBV7-2
j_call: TRBJ1-1
clone_size: .
d_call: .
cdr3_length: 14
cdr3_aa: CASSSGWGRTEAFF
cdr3_nt: TGTGCCAGCAGCTCTGGATGGGGGCGGACTGAAGCTTTCTTT

v_call: TRBV7-9
j_call: TRBJ1-4
clone_size: .
d_call: .
cdr3_length: 13
cdr3_aa: CASSPSSGEKLFF
cdr3_nt: TGTGCCAGCAGCCCCAGCTCGGGAGAAAAACTGTTTTTT

v_call: TRBV5-1
j_call: TRBJ1-4
clone_size: .
d_call: .
cdr3_length: 15
cdr3_aa: CASTPLGALSEKLFF
cdr3_nt: TGCGCCAGCACGCCCCTCGGAGCTCTATCGGAAAAACTGTTTTTT

v_call: TRBV10-3
j_call: TRBJ2-5
clone_size: .
d_call: TRBD1
cdr3_length: 15
cdr3_aa: CAISESQQGRETQYF
cdr3_nt: TGTGCCATCAGTGAGTCCCAACAGGGGCGGGAGACCCAGTACTTC

v_call: TRBV18
j_call: TRBJ2-7
clone_size: once
d_call: .
cdr3_length: 13
cdr3_aa: CASSPDLVNEQYF
cdr3_nt: TGTGCCAGCTCACCCGATCTAGTGAACGAGCAGTACTTC

v_call: TRBV5-6
j_call: TRBJ2-3
clone_size: .
d_call: .
cdr3_length: 15
cdr3_aa: CASMMRGLSTDTQYF
cdr3_nt: TGTGCCAGCATGATGCGGGGGCTGAGCACAGATACGCAGTATTTT

v_call: TRBV9
j_call: TRBJ1-5
clone_size: .
d_call: .
cdr3_length: 15
cdr3_aa: CASSVGKGEDQPQHF
cdr3_nt: TGTGCCAGCAGCGTAGGTAAGGGGGAGGATCAGCCCCAGCATTTT

v_call: TRBV5-1
j_call: TRBJ1-5
clone_size: .
d_call: .
cdr3_length: 14
cdr3_aa: CASSLEGLNQPQHF
cdr3_nt: TGCGCCAGCAGCTTGGAAGGGCTTAATCAGCCCCAGCATTTT

v_call: TRBV7-2
j_call: TRBJ2-2
clone_size: .
d_call: .
cdr3_length: 14
cdr3_aa: CASSPGQSPGELFF
cdr3_nt: TGTGCCAGCAGCCCTGGACAGAGCCCCGGGGAGCTGTTTTTT

v_call: TRBV7-3
j_call: TRBJ2-7
clone_size: once
d_call: .
cdr3_length: 14
cdr3_aa: CASSLSASSYEQYF
cdr3_nt: TGTGCCAGCAGCTTGAGCGCATCATCCTACGAGCAGTACTTC

v_call: TRBV5-1
j_call: TRBJ2-3
clone_size: .
d_call: .
cdr3_length: 14
cdr3_aa: CASSPEIVGDTQYF
cdr3_nt: TGCGCCAGCAGCCCTGAGATTGTAGGAGATACGCAGTATTTT

v_call: TRBV28
j_call: TRBJ1-1
clone_size: .
d_call: .
cdr3_length: 13
cdr3_aa: CASINSDIAEAFF
cdr3_nt: TGTGCCAGCATTAACTCGGACATCGCTGAAGCTTTCTTT

v_call: TRBV18
j_call: TRBJ2-5
clone_size: .
d_call: .
cdr3_length: 14
cdr3_aa: CASSPRGGDGTQYF
cdr3_nt: TGTGCCAGCTCACCAAGAGGGGGAGACGGGACCCAGTACTTC

v_call: TRBV4-2
j_call: TRBJ1-2
clone_size: .
d_call: .
cdr3_length: 15
cdr3_aa: CASSQDPGQNYGYTF
cdr3_nt: TGTGCCAGCAGCCAAGATCCCGGGCAAAACTATGGCTACACCTTC

v_call: TRBV30
j_call: TRBJ1-1
clone_size: .
d_call: TRBD1
cdr3_length: 13
cdr3_aa: CACATGRVTEAFF
cdr3_nt: TGTGCCTGCGCGACAGGGAGGGTCACTGAAGCTTTCTTT

v_call: TRBV7-9
j_call: TRBJ1-1
clone_size: .
d_call: .
cdr3_length: 13
cdr3_aa: CASSPRGNTEAFF
cdr3_nt: TGTGCCAGCAGCCCCCGGGGGAACACTGAAGCTTTCTTT

v_call: TRBV9
j_call: TRBJ1-1
clone_size: .
d_call: .
cdr3_length: 14
cdr3_aa: CASSGSGRNTEAFF
cdr3_nt: TGTGCCAGCAGCGGCTCAGGGAGGAACACTGAAGCTTTCTTT

v_call: TRBV4-1
j_call: TRBJ1-3
clone_size: .
d_call: .
cdr3_length: 17
cdr3_aa: CASSQEGRAYSGNTIYF
cdr3_nt: TGCGCCAGCAGCCAAGAGGGCAGGGCTTACTCTGGAAACACCATATATTTT

v_call: TRBV10-2
j_call: TRBJ2-3
clone_size: .
d_call: .
cdr3_length: 15
cdr3_aa: CASSESEWFTDTQYF
cdr3_nt: TGCGCCAGCAGTGAGTCGGAATGGTTCACAGATACGCAGTATTTT

v_call: TRBV30
j_call: TRBJ2-2
clone_size: .
d_call: .
cdr3_length: 14
cdr3_aa: CAWSVGPNTGELFF
cdr3_nt: TGTGCCTGGAGTGTAGGCCCAAATACCGGGGAGCTGTTTTTT

v_call: TRBV6-5
j_call: TRBJ2-5
clone_size: few
d_call: .
cdr3_length: 11
cdr3_aa: CASSYEETQYF
cdr3_nt: TGTGCCAGCAGTTACGAAGAGACCCAGTACTTC

v_call: TRBV5-8
j_call: TRBJ2-7
clone_size: .
d_call: .
cdr3_length: 14
cdr3_aa: CASSVHPSTDEQYF
cdr3_nt: TGTGCCAGCAGCGTCCACCCGTCGACCGACGAGCAGTACTTC

v_call: TRBV5-1
j_call: TRBJ1-2
clone_size: .
d_call: TRBD1
cdr3_length: 14
cdr3_aa: CASSFGTGRNGYTF
cdr3_nt: TGCGCCAGCAGCTTCGGGACAGGGAGGAATGGCTACACCTTC

v_call: TRBV10-3
j_call: TRBJ1-1
clone_size: .
d_call: .
cdr3_length: 13
cdr3_aa: CAISPDGRSEAFF
cdr3_nt: TGTGCCATCAGCCCGGACGGCCGCTCTGAAGCTTTCTTT

v_call: TRBV7-9
j_call: TRBJ1-3
clone_size: .
d_call: .
cdr3_length: 12
cdr3_aa: CASSLRPETIYF
cdr3_nt: TGTGCCAGCAGCCTTCGGCCTGAGACCATATATTTT

v_call: TRBV30
j_call: TRBJ1-1
clone_size: .
d_call: .
cdr3_length: 10
cdr3_aa: CAFIREDAFF
cdr3_nt: TGTGCCTTCATCAGGGAGGACGCTTTCTTT

v_call: TRBV5-8
j_call: TRBJ2-1
clone_size: .
d_call: .
cdr3_length: 15
cdr3_aa: CASSLPGRHNNEQFF
cdr3_nt: TGTGCCAGCAGCTTGCCAGGGAGGCATAACAATGAGCAGTTCTTC

v_call: TRBV27
j_call: TRBJ2-1
clone_size: .
d_call: .
cdr3_length: 14
cdr3_aa: CASSLLDSDNEQFF
cdr3_nt: TGTGCCAGCAGTCTACTAGATTCTGACAATGAGCAGTTCTTC

v_call: TRBV19
j_call: TRBJ2-2
clone_size: .
d_call: .
cdr3_length: 15
cdr3_aa: CASSIPGAPSGELFF
cdr3_nt: TGTGCCAGTAGTATCCCCGGGGCCCCATCCGGGGAGCTGTTTTTT

v_call: TRBV10-2
j_call: TRBJ2-5
clone_size: .
d_call: .
cdr3_length: 14
cdr3_aa: CASSDTLVGETQYF
cdr3_nt: TGCGCCAGCAGTGATACCCTGGTGGGGGAGACCCAGTACTTC

v_call: TRBV18
j_call: TRBJ1-3
clone_size: .
d_call: .
cdr3_length: 15
cdr3_aa: CASSPAGLTGNTIYF
cdr3_nt: TGTGCCAGCTCACCGGCGGGTTTAACTGGAAACACCATATATTTT

v_call: TRBV25-1
j_call: TRBJ1-4
clone_size: .
d_call: TRBD1
cdr3_length: 15
cdr3_aa: CASSLQGATNEKLFF
cdr3_nt: TGTGCCAGCTCCCTTCAGGGGGCAACTAATGAAAAACTGTTTTTT

v_call: TRBV5-1
j_call: TRBJ2-7
clone_size: once
d_call: .
cdr3_length: 14
cdr3_aa: CASSLGDLGGEQYF
cdr3_nt: TGCGCCAGCAGCTTGGGTGATTTGGGTGGCGAGCAGTACTTC

v_call: TRBV10-1
j_call: TRBJ2-3
clone_size: .
d_call: .
cdr3_length: 16
cdr3_aa: CASSEGKGKTTDTQYF
cdr3_nt: TGCGCCAGCAGTGAGGGGAAGGGCAAAACAACAGATACGCAGTATTTT

v_call: TRBV7-8
j_call: TRBJ2-7
clone_size: .
d_call: TRBD2
cdr3_length: 15
cdr3_aa: CASSLGTSASYEQYF
cdr3_nt: TGTGCCAGCAGCCTCGGGACTAGCGCGTCCTACGAGCAGTACTTC

v_call: TRBV5-1
j_call: TRBJ1-1
clone_size: .
d_call: .
cdr3_length: 14
cdr3_aa: CASSGTTLGTEAFF
cdr3_nt: TGCGCCAGCTCCGGGACGACGCTGGGGACTGAAGCTTTCTTT

v_call: TRBV7-2
j_call: TRBJ2-4
clone_size: .
d_call: .
cdr3_length: 15
cdr3_aa: CASSRSVLAKNIQYF
cdr3_nt: TGTGCCAGCAGCCGCAGTGTCCTAGCCAAAAACATTCAGTACTTC

v_call: TRBV7-2
j_call: TRBJ1-5
clone_size: .
d_call: .
cdr3_length: 18
cdr3_aa: CASSRRSEAIYSNQPQHF
cdr3_nt: TGTGCCAGCAGCCGACGTTCGGAGGCGATATATAGCAATCAGCCCCAGCATTTT

v_call: TRBV5-1
j_call: TRBJ1-1
clone_size: .
d_call: .
cdr3_length: 19
cdr3_aa: CASSETPETGGLRGTEAFF
cdr3_nt: TGCGCCAGCAGCGAGACTCCCGAGACGGGGGGGCTAAGGGGTACTGAAGCTTTCTTT

v_call: TRBV19
j_call: TRBJ2-6
clone_size: .
d_call: .
cdr3_length: 13
cdr3_aa: CASQGSGANVLTF
cdr3_nt: TGTGCCAGTCAGGGGTCTGGGGCCAACGTCCTGACTTTC

v_call: TRBV18
j_call: TRBJ2-2
clone_size: .
d_call: .
cdr3_length: 15
cdr3_aa: CASSPSRGDTGELFF
cdr3_nt: TGTGCCAGCTCACCGAGTCGAGGGGACACCGGGGAGCTGTTTTTT

v_call: TRBV4-2
j_call: TRBJ2-7
clone_size: once
d_call: TRBD1
cdr3_length: 15
cdr3_aa: CASSQEGQGSYEQYF
cdr3_nt: TGTGCCAGCAGCCAAGAGGGACAGGGGTCCTACGAGCAGTACTTC

v_call: TRBV10-3
j_call: TRBJ1-2
clone_size: .
d_call: .
cdr3_length: 13
cdr3_aa: CAISEMGGYGYTF
cdr3_nt: TGTGCCATCAGTGAGATGGGTGGCTATGGCTACACCTTC

v_call: TRBV7-9
j_call: TRBJ1-3
clone_size: once
d_call: .
cdr3_length: 16
cdr3_aa: CASSSHRERSGNTIYF
cdr3_nt: TGTGCCAGCAGCTCACACAGGGAACGCTCTGGAAACACCATATATTTT

v_call: TRBV7-9
j_call: TRBJ2-4
clone_size: .
d_call: .
cdr3_length: 15
cdr3_aa: CASSRLVNDKNIQYF
cdr3_nt: TGTGCCAGCAGCCGCCTGGTTAACGACAAAAACATTCAGTACTTC

v_call: TRBV28
j_call: TRBJ1-2
clone_size: once
d_call: .
cdr3_length: 14
cdr3_aa: CASCKAGYADGYTF
cdr3_nt: TGTGCCAGCTGTAAAGCAGGTTACGCAGATGGCTACACCTTC

v_call: TRBV4-1
j_call: TRBJ1-1
clone_size: .
d_call: TRBD1
cdr3_length: 13
cdr3_aa: CASSRGQRGEAFF
cdr3_nt: TGCGCCAGCAGCCGGGGACAGCGGGGGGAAGCTTTCTTT